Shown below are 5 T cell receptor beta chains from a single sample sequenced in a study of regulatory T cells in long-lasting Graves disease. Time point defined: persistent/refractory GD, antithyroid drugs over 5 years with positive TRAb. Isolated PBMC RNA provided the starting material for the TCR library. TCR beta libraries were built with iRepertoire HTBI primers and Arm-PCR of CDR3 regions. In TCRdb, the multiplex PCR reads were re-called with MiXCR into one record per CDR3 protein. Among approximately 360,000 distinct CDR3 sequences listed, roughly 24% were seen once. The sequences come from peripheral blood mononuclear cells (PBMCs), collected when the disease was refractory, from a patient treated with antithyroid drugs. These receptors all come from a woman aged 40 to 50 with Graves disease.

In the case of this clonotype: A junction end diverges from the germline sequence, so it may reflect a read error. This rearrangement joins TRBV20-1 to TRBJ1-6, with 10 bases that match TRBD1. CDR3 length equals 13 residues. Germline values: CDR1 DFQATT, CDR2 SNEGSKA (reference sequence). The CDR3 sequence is CSTSRDRGPPLHF. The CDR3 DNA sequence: TGCAGTACTAGCCGGGACAGGGGACCACCCCTCCACTTT.

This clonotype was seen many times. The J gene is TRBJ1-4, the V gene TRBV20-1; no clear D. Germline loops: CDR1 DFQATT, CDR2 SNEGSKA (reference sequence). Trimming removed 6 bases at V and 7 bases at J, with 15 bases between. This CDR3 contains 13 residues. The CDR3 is CSAKRMGFEKLFF. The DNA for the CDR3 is TGCAGTGCAAAACGGATGGGGTTTGAAAAACTGTTTTTT.

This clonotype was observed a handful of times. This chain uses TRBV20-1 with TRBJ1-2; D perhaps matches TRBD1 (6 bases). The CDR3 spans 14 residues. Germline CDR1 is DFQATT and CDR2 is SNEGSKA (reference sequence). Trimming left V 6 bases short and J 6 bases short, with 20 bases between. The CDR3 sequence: CSASDSRDFNGYTF. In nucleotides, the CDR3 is TGCAGTGCGTCGGACAGCCGGGACTTCAATGGCTACACCTTC.

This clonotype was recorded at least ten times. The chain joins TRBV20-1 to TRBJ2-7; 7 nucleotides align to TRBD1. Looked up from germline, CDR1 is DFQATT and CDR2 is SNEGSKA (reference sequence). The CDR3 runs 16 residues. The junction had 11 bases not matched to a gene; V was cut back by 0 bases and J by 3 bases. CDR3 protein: CSARDPLYRGYYEQYF. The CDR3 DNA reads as TGCAGTGCTAGAGATCCCCTTTACAGGGGCTACTACGAGCAGTACTTC.

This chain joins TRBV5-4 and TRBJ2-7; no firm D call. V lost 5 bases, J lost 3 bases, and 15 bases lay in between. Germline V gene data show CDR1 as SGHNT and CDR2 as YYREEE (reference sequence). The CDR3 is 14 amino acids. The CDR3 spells CASRSTGQSYEQYF. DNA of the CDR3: TGTGCCAGCAGAAGTACCGGCCAGAGCTACGAGCAGTACTTC.